A selection of T cell receptor beta chains follows, all from one sample in a study of blood T cell repertoires in COVID-19. Assay: immunoSEQ multiplex PCR; the TCRdb copy retains only in-frame clones and omits some. The repertoire has approximately 240,000 clones, roughly 88% of them found once; the top ten carry around 1.5%. Sequenced input: peripheral blood. These receptors were obtained from a woman between 35 and 50 years old who had recovered from COVID-19. The CDR3 runs from the conserved cysteine through the conserved F or W. The order of the fields is V gene, clone size, J gene, D gene, CDR3 DNA, CDR3 protein. The D gene is left open where the match is weak. Not every row has a clone size; where given, it reads once, few, many or a size class.

TRBV6-2/TRBV6-3,-,TRBJ2-5,-,TGTGCCAGCAGTTCCCAAATTAGAGAGACCCAGTACTTC,CASSSQIRETQYF
TRBV6-8,-,TRBJ1-5,-,TGTGCCAGCAGTTACGCGACCGGGAGGGGGGCGATTCATAGCAATCAGCCCCAGCATTTT,CASSYATGRGAIHSNQPQHF
TRBV5-1,few,TRBJ1-1,-,TGCGCCAGCAGCTTGGGGTCCGGGACAGAAGCTTTCTTT,CASSLGSGTEAFF
TRBV13,-,TRBJ1-1,-,TGTGCGTGCAACCTAATGAACACTGAAGCTTTCTTT,CACNLMNTEAFF
TRBV6-5,-,TRBJ1-1,-,TGTGCCAGCAGTTACTCGAGTTATACAGGGTACACTGAAGCTTTCTTT,CASSYSSYTGYTEAFF
TRBV6-8,-,TRBJ1-5,-,TGTGCCAGCCCAGTTATCTCGGGGGACAATCAGCCCCAGCATTTT,CASPVISGDNQPQHF
TRBV10-3,-,TRBJ2-2,-,TGTGCCATCAGTGAATTAGTTAACGGGGAGCTGTTTTTT,CAISELVNGELFF
TRBV7-8,once,TRBJ1-4,-,TGTGCCAGCATTTCTGGCCGCGGGATATATAGTGAAAAACTGTTTTTT,CASISGRGIYSEKLFF
TRBV7-9,few,TRBJ1-2,-,TGTGCCAGCAGCCCGGGGGAGACCCTTGGTTATGGCTACACCTTC,CASSPGETLGYGYTF
TRBV9,-,TRBJ2-2,-,TGTGCCAGCAGCGTTCCACGCGAGGAGGGGGCGGGCACCGGGGAGCTGTTTTTT,CASSVPREEGAGTGELFF
TRBV1,-,TRBJ1-6,-,TGCACCAGCGGACAGGGAGGCAAGGTACCACCCAAGGTAAATTCACCCCTCCACTTT,CTSGQGGKVPPKVNSPLHF
TRBV19,once,TRBJ1-3,-,TGTGCCAGTAGCATAGAGACGGGGGGGTCCGGAAACACCATATATTTT,CASSIETGGSGNTIYF
TRBV3-1/TRBV3-2,-,TRBJ2-7,-,TGTGCCAGCAGCCAATCCTCGGACTGGTCCTACGAGCAGTACTTC,CASSQSSDWSYEQYF
TRBV11-3,-,TRBJ1-1,-,TGTGCCAGCAGCTTACTAGTCGGAGGCACTGAAGCTTTCTTT,CASSLLVGGTEAFF
TRBV6-5,few,TRBJ1-1,-,TGTGCCAGCAGTTGGTCAGAGAACACTGAAGCTTTCTTT,CASSWSENTEAFF
TRBV6-1,once,TRBJ2-1,TRBD2,TGTGCCAGCAGTGAATTGGGGACTAGCGGGGGATATGAGCAGTTCTTC,CASSELGTSGGYEQFF
TRBV3-1/TRBV3-2,-,TRBJ2-2,TRBD1,TGTGCCAGCAGCCAAGATATAGACAGGGCGACCGGGGAGCTGTTTTTT,CASSQDIDRATGELFF
TRBV5-1,-,TRBJ1-1,-,TGCGCCAGCAGCTTTTTAATGGGGGGAAACACTGAAGCTTTCTTT,CASSFLMGGNTEAFF